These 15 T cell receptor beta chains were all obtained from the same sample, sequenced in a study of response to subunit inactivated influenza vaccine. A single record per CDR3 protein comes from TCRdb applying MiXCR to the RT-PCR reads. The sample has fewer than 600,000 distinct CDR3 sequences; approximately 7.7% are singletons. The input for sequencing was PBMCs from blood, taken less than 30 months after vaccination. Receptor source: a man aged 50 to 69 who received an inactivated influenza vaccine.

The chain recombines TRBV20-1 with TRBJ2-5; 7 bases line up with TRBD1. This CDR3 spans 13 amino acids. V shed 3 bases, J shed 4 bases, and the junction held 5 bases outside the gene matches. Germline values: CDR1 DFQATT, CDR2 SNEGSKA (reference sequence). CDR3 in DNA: TGCAGTGCTAGGCACAGGGGTTCAGAGACCCAGTACTTC. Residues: CSARHRGSETQYF.

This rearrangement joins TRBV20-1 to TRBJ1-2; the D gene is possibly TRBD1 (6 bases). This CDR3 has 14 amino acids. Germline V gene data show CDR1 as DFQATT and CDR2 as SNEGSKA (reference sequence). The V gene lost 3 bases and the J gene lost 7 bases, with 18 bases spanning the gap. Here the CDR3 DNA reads TGCAGTGCTAGGGGTTTATCGGGGGGCTTTGGCTACACCTTC. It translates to CSARGLSGGFGYTF.

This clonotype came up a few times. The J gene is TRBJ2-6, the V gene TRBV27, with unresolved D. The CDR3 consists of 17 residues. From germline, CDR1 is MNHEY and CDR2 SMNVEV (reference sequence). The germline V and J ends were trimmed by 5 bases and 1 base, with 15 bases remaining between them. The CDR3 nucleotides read TGTGCCAGCAGTCCGCGAAGGGTAATATCTGGGGCCAACGTCCTGACTTTC. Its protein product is CASSPRRVISGANVLTF.

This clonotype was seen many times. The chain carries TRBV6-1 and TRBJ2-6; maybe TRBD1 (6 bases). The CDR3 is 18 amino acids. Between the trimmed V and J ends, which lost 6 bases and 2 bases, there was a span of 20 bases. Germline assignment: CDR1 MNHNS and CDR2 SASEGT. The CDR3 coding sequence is TGTGCCAGCAGGACTAACACAGGGTTTGTAGCTGGGGCCAACGTCCTGACTTTC. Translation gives CASRTNTGFVAGANVLTF.

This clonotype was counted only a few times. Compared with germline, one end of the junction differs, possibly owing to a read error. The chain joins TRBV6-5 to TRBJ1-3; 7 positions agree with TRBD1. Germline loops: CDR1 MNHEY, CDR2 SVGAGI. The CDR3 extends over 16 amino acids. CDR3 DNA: TGTGCCAGCAGTTACTTGGCGACAGGGACTGGAAACACCGTATATTTT. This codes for CASSYLATGTGNTVYF.

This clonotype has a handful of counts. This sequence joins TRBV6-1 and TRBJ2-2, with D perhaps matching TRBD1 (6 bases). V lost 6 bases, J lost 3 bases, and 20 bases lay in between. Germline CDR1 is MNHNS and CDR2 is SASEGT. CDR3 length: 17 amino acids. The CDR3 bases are TGTGCCAGCAGGGAGCTATACACAGGGTGGGACACCGGGGAGCTGTTTTTT. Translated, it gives CASRELYTGWDTGELFF.

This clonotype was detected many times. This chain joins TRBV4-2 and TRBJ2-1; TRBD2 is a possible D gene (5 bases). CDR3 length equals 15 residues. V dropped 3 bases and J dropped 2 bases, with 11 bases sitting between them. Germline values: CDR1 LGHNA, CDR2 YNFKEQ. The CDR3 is CASSHLDYPYNEQFF. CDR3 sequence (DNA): TGTGCCAGCAGCCACCTCGACTACCCCTACAATGAGCAGTTCTTC.

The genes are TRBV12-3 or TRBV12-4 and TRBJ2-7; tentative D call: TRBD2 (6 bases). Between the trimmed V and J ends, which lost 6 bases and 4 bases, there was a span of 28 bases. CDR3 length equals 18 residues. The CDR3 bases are TGTGCCAGCAGACTAGCCCCCTTAGCGGTAGAGCCTTCGTACGAGCAGTACTTC. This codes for CASRLAPLAVEPSYEQYF.

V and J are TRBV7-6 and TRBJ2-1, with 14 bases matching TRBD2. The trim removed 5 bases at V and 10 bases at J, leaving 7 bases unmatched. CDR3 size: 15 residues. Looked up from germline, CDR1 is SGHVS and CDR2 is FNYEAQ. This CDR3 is CASSPRTSGGTEQFF. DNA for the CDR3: TGTGCCAGCAGCCCCAGGACTAGCGGGGGGACGGAGCAGTTCTTC. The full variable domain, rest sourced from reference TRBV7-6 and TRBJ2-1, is GAGVSQSPRYKVTKRGQDVALRCDPISGHVSLYWYRQALGQGPEFLTYFNYEAQQDKSGLPNDRFSAERPEGSISTLTIQRTEQRDSAMYRCASSPRTSGGTEQFFGPGTRLTVL.

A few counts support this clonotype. The CDR3 is CASSTDNQETQYF. The CDR3 DNA reads TGTGCCAGCAGTACGGACAACCAAGAGACCCAGTACTTC. The chain is built from TRBV2 and TRBJ2-5, with D possibly matching TRBD1 (5 bases). Germline loops: CDR1 SNHLY, CDR2 FYNNEI. V was clipped by 5 bases and J by 0 bases, with 7 bases between them. This CDR3 spans 13 amino acids.

CDR3 nucleotides: TGCAGTGCTAGTGGGGAAGGACAGTTACGAGAGACCCAGTACTTC. Translation: CSASGEGQLRETQYF. V is TRBV20-1 and J is TRBJ2-5; the D gene is possibly TRBD1 (6 bases). The V and J ends lost 3 bases and 4 bases respectively, with 18 bases between them. The CDR3 has 15 amino acids. The germline CDR1 and CDR2 sequences are DFQATT and SNEGSKA (reference sequence).

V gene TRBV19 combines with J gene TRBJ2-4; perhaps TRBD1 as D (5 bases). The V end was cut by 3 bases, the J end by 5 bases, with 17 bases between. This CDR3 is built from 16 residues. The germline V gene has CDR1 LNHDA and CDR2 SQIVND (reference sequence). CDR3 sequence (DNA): TGTGCCAGTAGTATCTCCTGGGCCAAGGGGCAAAACATTCAGTACTTC. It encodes CASSISWAKGQNIQYF. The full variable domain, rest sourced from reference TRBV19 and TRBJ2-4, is DGGITQSPKYLFRKEGQNVTLSCEQNLNHDAMYWYRQDPGQGLRLIYYSQIVNDFQKGDIAEGYSVSREKKESFPLTVTSAQKNPTAFYLCASSISWAKGQNIQYFGAGTRLSVL.

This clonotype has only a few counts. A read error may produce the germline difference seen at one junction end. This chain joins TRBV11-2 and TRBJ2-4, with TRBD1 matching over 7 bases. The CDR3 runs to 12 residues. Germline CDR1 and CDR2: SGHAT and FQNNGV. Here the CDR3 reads CASSLGWGQINF. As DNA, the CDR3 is TGTGCCAGCAGCTTGGGTTGGGGACAGATAAACTTC.

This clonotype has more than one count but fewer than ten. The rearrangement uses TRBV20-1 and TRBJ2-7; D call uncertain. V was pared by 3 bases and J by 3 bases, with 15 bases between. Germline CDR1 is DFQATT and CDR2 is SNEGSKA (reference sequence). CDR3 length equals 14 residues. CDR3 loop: CSASGYSSLYEQYF. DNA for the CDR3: TGCAGTGCTAGTGGGTACAGCTCCCTCTACGAGCAGTACTTC.

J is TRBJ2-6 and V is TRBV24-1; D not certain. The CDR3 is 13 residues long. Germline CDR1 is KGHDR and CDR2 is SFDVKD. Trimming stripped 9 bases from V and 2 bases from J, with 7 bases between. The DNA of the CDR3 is TGTGCCACCGAAGGTCCTGGGGCCAACGTCCTGACTTTC. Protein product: CATEGPGANVLTF.